What follows describes a single T cell receptor beta chain. Both TCR beta VDJ combination and CDR3 sequence profiling were carried out. Genomic DNA was the template for this profiling. TCRdb fed the reads into MiXCR, producing one record per CDR3 protein. The sample lists some 150,000 distinct CDR3 sequences, over 55% occurring once. The sample belongs to a study of CD8+CD57+ T cells in acquired aplastic anemia. Germline CDR1 reads SGHNT; CDR2 reads YYREEE (reference sequence). CDR3 length: 12 amino acids. The germline V and J ends were trimmed by 3 bases and 4 bases, with 8 bases remaining between them. Patients picked for sequencing had shown CD8+CD57+ cell expansion detected by flow cytometry. All patients had severe acquired aplastic anemia.

The sequencing sample was made of sorted CD4+, CD8+, or CD8+CD57+ T cells (not recorded which) from PBMCs. This clonotype originated in a human donor with aplastic anemia. The rearrangement links TRBV5-4 to TRBJ2-7; D gene unclear. The CDR3 region has the DNA TGTGCCAGCAGCTCTCCCCAGTACGAGCAGTACTTC. Protein product: CASSSPQYEQYF.